This T cell receptor (beta chain) is drawn from a study of T cell responses to AZD1222 COVID-19 vaccine. Overall study findings and caveats: Spike was spanned by vaccine-associated CD4 TCRs, which were dominant at 160-218 and 743-854.

Remarks on this clone: Its cognate antigen is unknown.

Measured with immunoSEQ multiplex PCR; TCRdb has only the in-frame clones, and not every one. This sample has 84,000 or so clones, with roughly 86% found just once. The TCR was taken from an adult in good health. The sample in question was peripheral blood, obtained on day 0 of MenACWY control vaccination.

For the CDR3, the DNA is TGTGCCAGCAGCGTTACAGGGGATCTTTTCGGCGGCTACACCTTC. It encodes CASSVTGDLFGGYTF. The J gene is TRBJ1-2, the V gene TRBV5-6; 7 nucleotides agree with TRBD1. This CDR3 contains 15 residues. J was trimmed by 8 bases and V by 4 bases; bases with no gene match: 14. The germline CDR1 and CDR2 sequences are SGHDT and YYEEEE.